One T cell receptor (beta chain) is described in this entry. Its antigen remains unknown. The sample comes from a study of cytomegalovirus exposure and HLA in healthy donors. Findings of the study overall: Cytomegalovirus status, reportedly, was diagnosed with high specificity and sensitivity by the classifier. About 87% or about 30% of the time was how often most TCR beta V segments were productive, according to an earlier analysis. Associated with cytomegalovirus, according to the listing, were 170 or so TCR beta chains. There were several of the most significant clusters that appeared linked to common viral pathogens in a later analysis.

The CDR3 is made up of 18 amino acids. Germline CDR1 is SGHAT and CDR2 is FQDESV (reference sequence). V trimming: 5 bases; J trimming: 0 bases; junction bases outside the gene matches: 9. The primer mix had 60 Vbeta and 13 Jbeta primers. Clones were read by immunoSEQ multiplex PCR, and TCRdb kept only the in-frame ones, dropping some. Of about 150,000 clones in the sample, less than 90% are singletons; the top ten hold around 6.5%. This rearrangement joins TRBV11-1 to TRBJ2-1, with 11 bases fitting TRBD1. Sequencing was performed on PBMCs. This TCR came from a male donor in good health and CMV-seropositive. CDR3 protein: CASSPGQGVRSSYNEQFF. The DNA for the CDR3 is TGTGCCAGCAGCCCGGGACAGGGGGTACGGAGCTCCTACAATGAGCAGTTCTTC. Supplemented by reference TRBV11-1 and TRBJ2-1, the full variable domain reads EAEVAQSPRYKITEKSQAVAFWCDPISGHATLYWYRQILGQGPELLVQFQDESVVDDSQLPKDRFSAERLKGVDSTLKIQPAELGDSAMYLCASSPGQGVRSSYNEQFFGPGTRLTVL.